This T cell receptor (beta chain) was captured by sequencing in a study of human T cells and chemical hapten exposure. Study-wide background: Sensitization used 2% DPC on roughly 2 cm by roughly 2 cm upper inner arm skin. Study-level findings and limits: DPC sensitization did not alter TCRs above 1 in 1000 frequency.

Regarding time point: patch test 2, 6 weeks after DPC sensitization. Specified treatment: therapeutic diphenylcyclopropenone sensitization with weekly scalp DPC. Investigators collected blood before applying each patch test. V lost 5 bases and J lost 3, with 7 bases in between. The length of the CDR3 is 12 residues. Germline CDR1 SGHAT, CDR2 FQNNGV. This clonotype was observed many times. Antigen: not known. Methods used by the authors: Samples contained a median of roughly 93,000 TCRs, with a range of roughly 20,000 to 750,000. TCRdb re-derived calls from the RACE reads in MiXCR, one entry per CDR3 protein. Here the V and J calls rest on TCRdb's processing, not on the authors' analysis. The sample includes about 40,000 distinct CDR3 sequences, around 8.9% of them seen just once.

The chain joins TRBV11-2 to TRBJ1-2; D is unresolved. The starting material was whole blood, obtained in connection with sensitization to the hapten diphenylcyclopropenone (DPC). The receptor was derived from a woman aged 40 to 50 with alopecia areata. Some clones in this sample may be carry-over from other donors' samples. The CDR3 sequence: CASSPGYYGYTF. CDR3 bases: TGTGCCAGCAGCCCAGGATACTATGGCTACACCTTC.